Each of the 4 T cell receptor beta chains below was sequenced from the same sample in a study of shared clonotypes between healthy human individuals. Here immunoSEQ multiplex PCR was the method, and the copy in TCRdb shows in-frame clones only, minus some. Of fewer than 3 million clones listed, roughly 92% were seen once; the top ten hold 0.3% to 0.45%. Material for sequencing was naive CD4+ T cells from PBMCs. Subset indicated: CD45RA+ positively selected. These TCRs come from a man younger than 35 in good health. Some clones in this sample may be carry-over from other donors' samples.

The chain recombines TRBV7-2 with TRBJ1-1, with D perhaps matching TRBD1 (5 bases). Germline CDR1 reads SGHTA; CDR2 reads FQGNSA. The CDR3 extends over 14 amino acids. V was clipped by 5 bases and J by 2 bases, with 12 bases between them. As DNA, the CDR3 is TGTGCCAGCAGCCAGGGAAGTAGTAACACTGAAGCTTTCTTT. It codes for CASSQGSSNTEAFF.

The J gene is TRBJ2-3, the V gene TRBV19; possible D gene TRBD1, 6 bases. This CDR3 has 15 residues. CDR1 LNHDA and CDR2 SQIVND come from the germline V gene (reference sequence). V lost 6 bases and J lost 0, with 13 bases in between. The CDR3 DNA follows: TGTGCCAGTAGATACGGACAGTCGAGCACAGATACGCAGTATTTT. It encodes CASRYGQSSTDTQYF. Together with reference TRBV19 and TRBJ2-3, the CDR3 gives the full variable domain: DGGITQSPKYLFRKEGQNVTLSCEQNLNHDAMYWYRQDPGQGLRLIYYSQIVNDFQKGDIAEGYSVSREKKESFPLTVTSAQKNPTAFYLCASRYGQSSTDTQYFGPGTRLTVL.

This chain uses TRBV4-1 with TRBJ2-2; 14 bases match TRBD2. The CDR3 has 18 amino acids. The V and J ends lost 5 bases and 0 bases, in that order; junction bases with no gene match: 5. Germline-derived CDR1 and CDR2 are MGHRA and YSYEKL. DNA of the CDR3: TGCGCCAGCAGCGAGAAGACTAGCGGGAGGGCGAACACCGGGGAGCTGTTTTTT. This sequence encodes CASSEKTSGRANTGELFF.

This clone came up once. The V call is TRBV6-1, the J call TRBJ2-5; possible D gene TRBD2, 6 bases. V lost 8 bases, J lost 4 bases, and 11 bases lay in between. Per germline, CDR1 MNHNS and CDR2 SASEGT. The CDR3 sequence is 12 residues long. CDR3 bases: TGTGCCAGCGTGCGGGACGGAGAGACCCAGTACTTC. It specifies CASVRDGETQYF.